This passage covers 8 T cell receptor beta chains from one sample sequenced in a study of blood T cell repertoires in COVID-19. TCRdb's table, derived via immunoSEQ multiplex PCR, lists solely in-frame clones and lacks some. The sample holds approximately 250,000 clones, roughly 81% seen once. Specimen: peripheral blood. Receptors originate from a man aged 45-65 years with acute or convalescent COVID-19.

The chain is built from TRBV7-9 and TRBJ1-2; 7 bases are shared with TRBD1. The length of the CDR3 is 16 residues. The V and J ends lost 2 bases and 2 bases, in that order; junction bases with no gene match: 8. Per germline, CDR1 SEHNR and CDR2 FQNEAQ (reference sequence). The CDR3 sequence: CASSLTGTERNYGYTF. The CDR3 DNA follows: TGTGCCAGCAGCTTAACCGGGACAGAAAGAAACTATGGCTACACCTTC.

This clone came up a few times. This sequence joins TRBV2 and TRBJ1-2; TRBD1 matches 9 bases. The CDR3 totals 12 residues. CDR1 and CDR2 from the germline V gene are SNHLY and FYNNEI. V trimming: 6 bases; J trimming: 8 bases; junction bases outside the gene matches: 4. DNA for the CDR3: TGTGCCAGCAGGGGACAGGGCCCCGGCTACACCTTC. This encodes CASRGQGPGYTF.

V is TRBV6-5 and J is TRBJ2-1, with D possibly TRBD2 on 6 matching bases. There are 13 residues in the CDR3. Between the trimmed V and J ends, which lost 7 bases and 4 bases, there was a span of 11 bases. The germline V gene encodes CDR1 MNHEY and CDR2 SVGAGI. The CDR3 loop is CASTPGLYNEQFF. As DNA, the CDR3 is TGTGCCAGCACTCCGGGACTTTACAATGAGCAGTTCTTC.

J is TRBJ1-2 and V is TRBV7-8; D is ambiguous. Germline loops: CDR1 SGHVS, CDR2 FQNEAQ. Trimming removed 1 base from V and 2 bases from J, with 11 bases in between. The CDR3 has 15 amino acids. The CDR3 DNA sequence: TGTGCCAGCAGCTTAGGCCCGGGGATGAACTATGGCTACACCTTC. It specifies CASSLGPGMNYGYTF.

This chain joins TRBV6-6 and TRBJ2-7; 8 positions match TRBD1. Trimming removed 9 bases from V and 5 bases from J; junction bases left unmatched: 12. The germline gives CDR1 MNHNY, CDR2 SVGAGI (reference sequence). This CDR3 spans 14 amino acids. This CDR3 reads CASVPPDRVNEQYF. The CDR3 nucleotides read TGTGCCAGTGTACCCCCGGACAGGGTCAACGAGCAGTACTTC.

J is TRBJ1-5 and V is TRBV2; TRBD1 matches at 12 bases. V trimming: 5 bases; J trimming: 6 bases; junction bases outside the gene matches: 8. The CDR3 sequence is 16 residues long. The germline V gene encodes CDR1 SNHLY and CDR2 FYNNEI. This chain's CDR3 is CASSPGTGGAGQPQHF. CDR3 DNA: TGTGCCAGCAGTCCCGGGACAGGGGGCGCGGGTCAGCCCCAGCATTTT. Full variable domain (rest looked up from reference TRBV2 and TRBJ1-5): EPEVTQTPSHQVTQMGQEVILRCVPISNHLYFYWYRQILGQKVEFLVSFYNNEISEKSEIFDDQFSVERPDGSNFTLKIRSTKLEDSAMYFCASSPGTGGAGQPQHFGDGTRLSIL.

The V gene is TRBV2, the J gene TRBJ2-1, with a possible D match to TRBD1 (6 bases). CDR3 length: 14 amino acids. Germline CDR1 and CDR2: SNHLY and FYNNEI. V gave up 1 base and J gave up 5 bases, with 9 bases separating them. DNA of the CDR3: TGTGCCAGCAGTGAAGACAGGGCGGACAATGAGCAGTTCTTC. Its protein is CASSEDRADNEQFF.

The genes are TRBV7-2 and TRBJ1-6; maybe TRBD1 (6 bases). This CDR3 has 15 residues. Germline V CDR1 and CDR2: SGHTA, FQGNSA. The ends were cut back, 1 base at V and 10 bases at J, with 14 bases in the middle. As DNA, the CDR3 is TGTGCCAGCAGCTTAGTCGCGGGGGCAAGGTCACCCCTCCACTTT. Translation gives CASSLVAGARSPLHF.